This is a list of T cell receptor beta chains from one sample in a study of T cell repertoires in cytomegalovirus infection. TCRdb called the reads again in MiXCR, with one record for every CDR3 protein. Here the sample spans 300,000 or so distinct CDR3 sequences, around 25% being singletons. Source material: PBMCs. These receptor sequences come from a human donor in good health (CMV status not recorded). Some clones in this sample may be carry-over from other donors' samples. The CDR3 runs from the conserved cysteine through the conserved F or W. The order of the fields is clone size, J gene, D gene, V gene, CDR3 DNA, CDR3 protein. D genes are given only for firm matches. Size is stated for part of the rows, as once, few or many counts, or as a class when the clone is expanded.

>few|TRBJ2-3|TRBD2|TRBV7-2
TGTGCCAGCAGCGACGAGCGGGAGGCGACAGATACGCAGTATTTT
CASSDEREATDTQYF
>-|TRBJ2-7|-|TRBV10-2
TGCGCCAGCGCCCCCCTCGACAGAGAGCAGTACTTC
CASAPLDREQYF
>many|TRBJ1-5|TRBD1|TRBV7-2
TGTGCCAGCAGCTTAACAGCTACCGGGACAGGGAACAATCAGCCCCAGCATTTT
CASSLTATGTGNNQPQHF
>few|TRBJ2-5|-|TRBV12-3/TRBV12-4
TGTGCCAGCAGTTTAGGGGGAGCCCGATCGGAGACCCAGTACTTC
CASSLGGARSETQYF
>few|TRBJ2-7|-|TRBV11-2
TGTGCCAGCAGCTTAGATCGTCAGTTCGGCGTACTCGGCGTTTACGAGCAGTACTTC
CASSLDRQFGVLGVYEQYF
>-|TRBJ1-5|-|TRBV28
TGTGCCAGCAGTTTCAGGGTTCAGCCCCAGCATTTT
CASSFRVQPQHF
>-|TRBJ2-1|-|TRBV11-2
TGTGCCAGCAGCTCCGGGACAAGGACTAGTAATGAGCAGTTCTTC
CASSSGTRTSNEQFF
>-|TRBJ2-6|-|TRBV18
TGTGCCAGCTCACCGTCTCAGAGCTCTGGGGCCAACGTCCTGACTTTC
CASSPSQSSGANVLTF
>many|TRBJ2-1|-|TRBV6-6
TGTGCCAGCAGTTACTCGCAGCCGGGGGATGAGCAGTTCTTC
CASSYSQPGDEQFF
>few|TRBJ2-1|TRBD2|TRBV7-9
TGTGCCAGCAGCTTGAGAGCGGGACCCAACTCCAATGAGCAGTTCTTC
CASSLRAGPNSNEQFF
>-|TRBJ2-4|-|TRBV7-9
TGTGCCAGCAGCTTAGAGAGGGTTTCGGACATTCAGTACTTC
CASSLERVSDIQYF
>-|TRBJ2-2|TRBD1|TRBV11-3
TGTGCCAGCAGCACCCAGGGGGACGGCAACACCGGGGAGCTGTTTTTT
CASSTQGDGNTGELFF
>-|TRBJ1-1|-|TRBV6-5
TGTGCCAGCAGTTACTCCTCGATCTCTATGAACACTGAAGCTTTCTTT
CASSYSSISMNTEAFF
>few|TRBJ2-4|-|TRBV12-3/TRBV12-4
TGTGCCAGCGGGACGCGATACCCGGAAAAAGCAGTAGCCAAAAACATTCAGTACTTC
CASGTRYPEKAVAKNIQYF
>few|TRBJ1-1|-|TRBV29-1
TGCAGCGTCACCGTCGGGGTCACTGAAGCTTTCTTT
CSVTVGVTEAFF
>few|TRBJ2-3|-|TRBV28
TGTGCCAGCAGTTTTGGGGAGTACCGAATAGATACGCAGTATTTT
CASSFGEYRIDTQYF
>-|TRBJ2-7|-|TRBV29-1
TGCAGCGTTCTCAATGCGGTTGAGCAGTACTTC
CSVLNAVEQYF
>few|TRBJ1-3|-|TRBV12-3/TRBV12-4
TGTGCCAGCAGTATTCAATCTGGAAACACCATATATTTT
CASSIQSGNTIYF
>-|TRBJ1-5|TRBD1|TRBV7-2
TGTGCCAGCAGTCCGGGACAGGGGTTTCAGCCCCAGCATTTT
CASSPGQGFQPQHF
>medium-sized|TRBJ2-4|-|TRBV7-2
TGTGCCAGCGGGGGGATCGGAACCAAAAACATTCAGTACTTC
CASGGIGTKNIQYF
>few|TRBJ2-3|TRBD2|TRBV11-2
TGTGCCAGCAGCGCCGGACTAGCGGGGAGGTGGGATACGCAGTATTTT
CASSAGLAGRWDTQYF
>few|TRBJ2-7|TRBD2|TRBV27
TGTGCCAGCAGTTTCGGCAGCGGGATCCCCTCCTACGAGCAGTACTTC
CASSFGSGIPSYEQYF
>-|TRBJ1-2|-|TRBV7-6
TGTGCCAGCAGCTTCAGCCCCGCGAGGGATGGCTACACCTTC
CASSFSPARDGYTF
>many|TRBJ1-5|-|TRBV7-2
TGTGCCAGCAGCTTAGAATCAAGCGGGACGAATCAGCCCCAGCATTTT
CASSLESSGTNQPQHF
>many|TRBJ2-1|-|TRBV7-2
TGTGCCAGCAGCTTCCTGGTGAGCTCCTACAATGAGCAGTTCTTC
CASSFLVSSYNEQFF
>many|TRBJ2-5|-|TRBV7-2
TGTGCCAGCAGCTTAGATGGGCGACCAGAAGAGACCCAGTACTTC
CASSLDGRPEETQYF
>-|TRBJ1-6|-|TRBV6-6
TGTGCCAGCGGGGACGCCTATAATTCACCCCTCCACTTT
CASGDAYNSPLHF
>few|TRBJ1-4|-|TRBV6-6
TGTGCCAGCAGTTACGGGCACAAGAATGAAAAACTGTTTTTT
CASSYGHKNEKLFF
>few|TRBJ2-5|-|TRBV7-2
TGTGCCAGCAGCTCGAGAGGGGGGGCGACCCAGTACTTC
CASSSRGGATQYF
>few|TRBJ1-2|TRBD1|TRBV7-2
TGTGCCAGCAGCTTAGCGCAAGGGGGCGCCCGCTACACCTTC
CASSLAQGGARYTF
>-|TRBJ2-2|-|TRBV6-2/TRBV6-3
TGTGCCAGCTCCGCTCTCGGGGAGCTGTTTTTT
CASSALGELFF
>-|TRBJ1-1|-|TRBV24-1
TGTGCCACCAGTGACCCCCGGCGTCCCACTGAAGCTTTCTTT
CATSDPRRPTEAFF
>few|TRBJ2-1|TRBD2|TRBV19
TGTGCCACCTCCGCTAGCGGGTCCCACAATGAGCAGTTCTTC
CATSASGSHNEQFF
>few|TRBJ1-2|TRBD1|TRBV20-1
TGCAGTGCTAGATCGCGGACAGGGCGATATGGCTACACCTTC
CSARSRTGRYGYTF
>-|TRBJ2-1|TRBD2|TRBV2
TGTGCCAGCAGCACCGGGACTATTTCCTACAATGAGCAGTTCTTC
CASSTGTISYNEQFF
>once|TRBJ2-5|-|TRBV28
TGTGCCAGCGCGGCAGATCAAGAGACCCAGTACTTC
CASAADQETQYF
>-|TRBJ1-3|-|TRBV7-8
TGTGCCAGCAGCCTCGGGGAGTCCTCGGTCGGAAACACCATATATTTT
CASSLGESSVGNTIYF
>-|TRBJ2-7|TRBD2|TRBV28
TGTGCCAGCAGTTTCAGAGGACTAGCGGGGGGTAGACGGTACTTC
CASSFRGLAGGRRYF
>-|TRBJ2-1|TRBD2|TRBV7-9
TGTGCCAGCAGCGCGGGGGGGGTTGAGCAGTTCTTC
CASSAGGVEQFF
>-|TRBJ2-2|-|TRBV7-9
TGTGCCAGCGACTCCGGGGAGCTGTTTTTT
CASDSGELFF
>-|TRBJ2-7|-|TRBV7-9
TGTGCCAGCAGCTTAGCTCGTCTCCCGAGCAACTACGAGCAGTACTTC
CASSLARLPSNYEQYF
>many|TRBJ1-6|TRBD1|TRBV7-6
TGTGCCAGCAGCTTACGGACAGGGGAAAATTTTAATTCACCCCTCCACTTT
CASSLRTGENFNSPLHF
>-|TRBJ1-2|-|TRBV19
TGTGCCAGTAACCCCGCAGGCTCTAACTATGGCTACACCTTC
CASNPAGSNYGYTF
>few|TRBJ1-5|-|TRBV19
TGTGCCAGTTTGGAGTGGCAGGGCAATCAGCCCCAGCATTTT
CASLEWQGNQPQHF
>few|TRBJ2-7|-|TRBV5-1
TGCGCCAGCAGCTTGGAGGCCAGAACCTACGAGCAGTACTTC
CASSLEARTYEQYF
>few|TRBJ1-2|TRBD1|TRBV28
TGTGCCAGCAGTTCACCTTCAGGGGGCTCTCGCTACACCTTC
CASSSPSGGSRYTF
>few|TRBJ1-3|-|TRBV7-2
TGTGCCAGCAGCTCATACTCTGGAAACACCATATATTTT
CASSSYSGNTIYF
>few|TRBJ2-7|-|TRBV7-9
TGTGCCAGCAGTCGGGAGTTCGAGCAGTACTTC
CASSREFEQYF
>few|TRBJ1-2|-|TRBV6-2/TRBV6-3
TGTGCCAGCAGTTACCAGGAGGGGGTATACGGCTACACCTTC
CASSYQEGVYGYTF
>few|TRBJ1-2|TRBD1|TRBV7-2
TGTGCCAGCAGCTTTGACACGACAGGGAACTATGGCTACACCTTC
CASSFDTTGNYGYTF
>many|TRBJ1-3|TRBD1|TRBV12-3/TRBV12-4
TGTGCCAGCAGTTTCTGGACAGGGGCTGGAAACACCATATATTTT
CASSFWTGAGNTIYF
>once|TRBJ1-2|-|TRBV20-1
TGCAGTGCTATCTCCAATGGCTACACCTTC
CSAISNGYTF
>-|TRBJ2-1|TRBD2|TRBV28
TGTGCCAGCAGTTCGGACGGGGGGATGGGACTAGCTGCCTACAATGAGCAGTTCTTC
CASSSDGGMGLAAYNEQFF
>-|TRBJ2-6|TRBD1|TRBV6-5
TGTGCCAGCAGCCTGACAGGGGGCTCTGGGGCCAACGTCCTGACTTTC
CASSLTGGSGANVLTF
>-|TRBJ1-2|TRBD1|TRBV5-6
TGTGCCAGCAGCCAGCTCGGGACAGCCCGTAACTTCTATGGCTACACCTTC
CASSQLGTARNFYGYTF
>many|TRBJ2-4|-|TRBV7-2
TGTGCCAGCAGCTCCGGACAGCTAAAAAACATTCAGTACTTC
CASSSGQLKNIQYF
>-|TRBJ2-7|-|TRBV29-1
TGCAGCGTTGATCATGGACACAATTTCGAGCAGTACTTC
CSVDHGHNFEQYF
>many|TRBJ2-7|-|TRBV7-2
TGTGCCAGCAGCACTGCCTACGAGCAGTACTTC
CASSTAYEQYF
>few|TRBJ1-2|-|TRBV20-1
TGCAGTGCTAGACAGGGGTTCGACTATGGCTACACCTTC
CSARQGFDYGYTF
>-|TRBJ1-6|-|TRBV4-1
TGCGCCAGCGCGGCAGGACCCTATAATTCACCCCTCCACTTT
CASAAGPYNSPLHF